These 13 T cell receptor beta chains came from one sample sequenced in a study of T cell responses to AZD1222 COVID-19 vaccine. The repertoire was sequenced with immunoSEQ multiplex PCR; TCRdb's copy has only in-frame clones and lacks some. The profile shows fewer than 250,000 clones, approximately 94% of them singletons. The sequencing used peripheral blood, collected on day 0 of MenACWY control vaccination. These receptors were collected from an adult in good health.

The rearrangement joins TRBV5-1 to TRBJ2-1; D is ambiguous. The CDR3 covers 15 residues. V was pared by 3 bases and J by 0 bases, with 10 bases between. CDR1 SGHRS and CDR2 YFSETQ come from the germline V gene. The CDR3 here is CASSSDRSSYNEQFF. In DNA form, the CDR3 reads TGCGCCAGCAGCTCGGACCGGAGCTCCTACAATGAGCAGTTCTTC.

This chain uses TRBV28 with TRBJ2-5; a possible D gene is TRBD2 (7 bases). The length of the CDR3 is 14 residues. CDR1 and CDR2 from the germline V gene are MDHEN and SYDVKM. V was clipped by 7 bases and J by 5 bases, with 17 bases between them. CDR3: CASTTFGGAETQYF. In DNA form, the CDR3 reads TGTGCCAGCACCACCTTTGGGGGGGCGGAGACCCAGTACTTC.

The chain couples TRBV30 to TRBJ1-2; maybe TRBD1 (5 bases). The V and J ends lost 0 bases and 0 bases respectively, with 5 bases between them. CDR3 length equals 13 residues. Germline lookup yields CDR1 GTSNPN and CDR2 SVGIG (reference sequence). CDR3 DNA sequence: TGTGCCTGGAGTGTGACAGCTAACTATGGCTACACCTTC. It codes for CAWSVTANYGYTF. The full variable domain, rest sourced from reference TRBV30 and TRBJ1-2, is SQTIHQWPATLVQPVGSPLSLECTVEGTSNPNLYWYRQAAGRGLQLLFYSVGIGQISSEVPQNLSASRPQDRQFILSSKKLLLSDSGFYLCAWSVTANYGYTFGSGTRLTVV.

This clone is a singleton in its sample. J is TRBJ1-6 and V is TRBV4-2, with a possible D match to TRBD1 (6 bases). Trimming pared 3 bases from V and 7 bases from J, leaving 10 bases between. CDR3 length equals 14 residues. Germline CDR1 reads LGHNA; CDR2 reads YNFKEQ. DNA of the CDR3: TGTGCCAGCAGCCAGGGACAAGAAAATTCACCCCTCCACTTT. Encoded protein: CASSQGQENSPLHF.

The J gene is TRBJ1-6, the V gene TRBV19; a weak D match, TRBD1 (5 bases). The ends were cut back, 6 bases at V and 5 bases at J, with 8 bases in the middle. CDR3 length: 13 residues. Germline V gene lookup returns CDR1 LNHDA and CDR2 SQIVND (reference sequence). The CDR3 sequence: CASSGDHNSPLHF. CDR3 nucleotide sequence: TGTGCCAGTAGCGGGGACCATAATTCACCCCTCCACTTT.

The J gene is TRBJ1-2, the V gene TRBV6-5; D is unresolved. The V and J ends lost 6 bases and 7 bases respectively, with 15 bases between them. This CDR3 region has 13 residues. CDR1 is MNHEY, CDR2 SVGAGI, per germline. The CDR3 region is CASSGPEAFGYTF. CDR3 in DNA: TGTGCCAGCAGCGGCCCCGAGGCCTTTGGCTACACCTTC.

The genes are TRBV5-1 and TRBJ1-2; D might be TRBD1 (5 bases). Trimming took off 4 bases at V and 7 bases at J, with 11 bases between the two ends. This CDR3 region has 12 residues. Germline V gene sequence: CDR1 SGHRS, CDR2 YFSETQ. The CDR3 region is CASSVTGGGYTF. The CDR3 coding sequence is TGCGCCAGCAGCGTCACTGGGGGTGGCTACACCTTC.

The chain joins TRBV19 to TRBJ1-5, with D possibly matching TRBD1 (5 bases). The ends were cut back, 3 bases at V and 3 bases at J, with 9 bases in the middle. Germline V lookup: CDR1 LNHDA, CDR2 SQIVND (reference sequence). CDR3 length equals 14 residues. The CDR3 sequence is CASSIRGSNQPQHF. DNA of the CDR3: TGTGCCAGTAGTATTAGGGGCTCCAATCAGCCCCAGCATTTT.

This rearrangement joins TRBV7-9 to TRBJ1-2, with D perhaps TRBD1 (5 bases). Trimming removed 1 base at V and 4 bases at J, with 16 bases between. In germline, CDR1 is SEHNR, CDR2 FQNEAQ (reference sequence). The CDR3 has 16 residues. The CDR3 coding sequence is TGTGCCAGCAGCTTAGGGTGGGGCAGTGCCTCCTATGGCTACACCTTC. Translation gives CASSLGWGSASYGYTF.

The CDR3 DNA reads TGTGCCAGCAGCTTTAACGGGGCCGCTAACTATGGCTACACCTTC. It is translated as CASSFNGAANYGYTF. V gene TRBV7-2 combines with J gene TRBJ1-2, with a possible D match to TRBD1 (5 bases). The CDR3 extends over 15 amino acids. The V end lost 3 bases, the J end lost 0 bases, and 11 bases lay between the germline ends. CDR1 is SGHTA and CDR2 is FQGNSA in the germline V gene.

This chain joins TRBV2 and TRBJ2-5, with 9 bases lining up with TRBD2. Germline-derived CDR1 and CDR2 are SNHLY and FYNNEI. This CDR3 is built from 14 residues. J lost 5 bases, V lost 4 bases, and 5 bases had no gene match. The CDR3 reads CASSVAGGRETQYF. CDR3 sequence (DNA): TGTGCCAGCAGTGTTGCGGGGGGGCGGGAGACCCAGTACTTC.

This clone was recorded once. V and J are TRBV5-1 and TRBJ2-6, with TRBD1 matching over 10 bases. Germline V gene sequence: CDR1 SGHRS, CDR2 YFSETQ. Trimming took 4 bases from V and 0 from J; bases not matched to a gene: 10. The CDR3 is made up of 19 amino acids. CDR3 sequence (DNA): TGCGCCAGCAGCCTAAAGATGACAGGGGGCAACTCTGGGGCCAACGTCCTGACTTTC. Its translation: CASSLKMTGGNSGANVLTF.

In its sample, this clone was seen once. The V call is TRBV6-5, the J call TRBJ1-1; maybe TRBD1 (6 bases). The ends were cut back, 5 bases at V and 5 bases at J, with 12 bases in the middle. This CDR3 spans 13 amino acids. The germline gives CDR1 MNHEY, CDR2 SVGAGI. DNA for the CDR3: TGTGCCAGCAGTCAGATACAGGGTACTGAAGCTTTCTTT. Translating gives CASSQIQGTEAFF.